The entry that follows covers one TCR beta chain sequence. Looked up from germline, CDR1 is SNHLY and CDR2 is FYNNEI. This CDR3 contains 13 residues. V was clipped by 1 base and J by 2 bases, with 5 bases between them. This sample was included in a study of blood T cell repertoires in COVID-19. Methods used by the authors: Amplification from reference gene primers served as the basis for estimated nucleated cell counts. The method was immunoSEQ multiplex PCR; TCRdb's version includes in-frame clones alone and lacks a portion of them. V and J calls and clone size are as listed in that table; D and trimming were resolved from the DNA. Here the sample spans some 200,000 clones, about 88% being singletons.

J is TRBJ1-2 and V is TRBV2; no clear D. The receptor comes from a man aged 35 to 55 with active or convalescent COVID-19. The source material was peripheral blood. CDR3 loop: CASSEGGNYGYTF. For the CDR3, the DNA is TGTGCCAGCAGTGAAGGAGGAAACTATGGCTACACCTTC.